This T cell receptor beta chain is from a study of T cells expressing NK-cell markers. Study conclusions and caveats: Among four donors, these clonotypes also ranked first in the CD3+CD56-NKG2C+ fraction. HCMV specificity of the expanded NKG2C+ T cell clones was not established. In about six donors, dominant CD3+CD56+NKG2C+ clones formed about 1.0-7.5% of CD8+ cells.

CDR3 length equals 14 residues. Looked up from germline, CDR1 is MNHEY and CDR2 is SMNVEV (reference sequence). With respect to this clonotype: Its matching antigen is unknown.

5'RACE template switching with UMIs generated TCR beta cDNA. TCRdb processed the 5' RACE reads again and assigns one entry to each CDR3 protein, with no DNA. The repertoire table contains just under 150,000 distinct CDR3 sequences. The receptor's source is a man aged 18 to 30 in good health. V gene TRBV27 combines with J gene TRBJ2-7. Sequencing was carried out using blood T cells: a sorted CD56 or NKG2C T cell subset, CD4+ or CD8+ T cells, or bulk PBMC T cells (not recorded which). The CDR3 sequence: CASSLAFGLYEQYF.